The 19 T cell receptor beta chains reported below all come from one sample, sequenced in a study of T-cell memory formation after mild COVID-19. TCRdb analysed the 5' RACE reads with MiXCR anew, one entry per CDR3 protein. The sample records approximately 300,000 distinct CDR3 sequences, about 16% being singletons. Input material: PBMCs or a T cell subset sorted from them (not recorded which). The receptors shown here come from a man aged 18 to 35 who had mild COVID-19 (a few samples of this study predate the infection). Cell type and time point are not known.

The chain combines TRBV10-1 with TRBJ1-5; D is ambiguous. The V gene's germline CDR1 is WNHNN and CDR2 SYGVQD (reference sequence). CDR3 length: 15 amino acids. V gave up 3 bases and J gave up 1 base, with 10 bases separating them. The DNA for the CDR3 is TGCGCCAGCAGTGATAAGGGAATGAGCAATCAGCCCCAGCATTTT. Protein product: CASSDKGMSNQPQHF.

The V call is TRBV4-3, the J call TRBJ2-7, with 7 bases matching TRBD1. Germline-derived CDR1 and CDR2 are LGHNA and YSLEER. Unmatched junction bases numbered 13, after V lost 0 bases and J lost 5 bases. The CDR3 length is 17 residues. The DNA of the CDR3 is TGCGCCAGCAGCCAAGATCAAGCCCGGAAAGGGGGCGACGAGCAGTACGTC. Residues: CASSQDQARKGGDEQYV.

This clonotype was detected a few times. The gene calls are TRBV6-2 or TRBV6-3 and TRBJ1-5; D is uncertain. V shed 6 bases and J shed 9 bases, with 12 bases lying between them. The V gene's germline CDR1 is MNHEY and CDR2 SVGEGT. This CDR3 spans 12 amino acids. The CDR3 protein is CASRYGNRPQHF. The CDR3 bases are TGTGCCAGCAGATACGGGAACCGGCCCCAGCATTTT.

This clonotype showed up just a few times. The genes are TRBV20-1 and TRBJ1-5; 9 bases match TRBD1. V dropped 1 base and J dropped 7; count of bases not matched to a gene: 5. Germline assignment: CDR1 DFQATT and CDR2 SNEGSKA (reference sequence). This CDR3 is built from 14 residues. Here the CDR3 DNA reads TGCAGTGCTAGAGTTGGGGACAGGGACCAGCCCCAGCATTTT. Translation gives CSARVGDRDQPQHF.

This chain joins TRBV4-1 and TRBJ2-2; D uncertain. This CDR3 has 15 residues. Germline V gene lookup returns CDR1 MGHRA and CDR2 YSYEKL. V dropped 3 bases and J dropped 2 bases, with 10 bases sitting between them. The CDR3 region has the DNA TGCGCCAGCAGCCACCTGGGCCTAAACACCGGGGAGCTGTTTTTT. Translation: CASSHLGLNTGELFF.

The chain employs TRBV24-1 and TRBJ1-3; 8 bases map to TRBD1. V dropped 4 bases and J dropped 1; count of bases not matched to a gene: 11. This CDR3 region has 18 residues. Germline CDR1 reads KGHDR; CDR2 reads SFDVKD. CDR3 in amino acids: CATSEWQGAILSGNTIYF. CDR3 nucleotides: TGTGCCACCAGTGAATGGCAGGGGGCTATTCTATCTGGAAACACCATATATTTT.

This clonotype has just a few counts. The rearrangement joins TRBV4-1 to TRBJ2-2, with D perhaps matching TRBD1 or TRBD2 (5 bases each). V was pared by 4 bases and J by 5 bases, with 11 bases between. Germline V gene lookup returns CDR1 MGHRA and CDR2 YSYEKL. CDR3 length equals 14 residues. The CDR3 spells CASSLGWGTGELFF. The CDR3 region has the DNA TGCGCCAGCAGCCTAGGGTGGGGGACCGGGGAGCTGTTTTTT.

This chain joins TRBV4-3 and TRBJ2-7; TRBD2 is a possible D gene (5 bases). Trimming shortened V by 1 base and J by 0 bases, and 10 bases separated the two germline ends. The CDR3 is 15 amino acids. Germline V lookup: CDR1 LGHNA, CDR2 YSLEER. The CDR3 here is CASSQGTHDSYEQYF. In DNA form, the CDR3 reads TGCGCCAGCAGCCAAGGGACTCATGACTCCTACGAGCAGTACTTC.

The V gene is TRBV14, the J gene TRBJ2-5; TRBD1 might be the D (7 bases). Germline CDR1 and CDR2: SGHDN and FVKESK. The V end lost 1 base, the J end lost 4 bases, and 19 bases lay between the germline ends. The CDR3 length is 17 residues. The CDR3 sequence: CASSQVRDSQTRETQYF. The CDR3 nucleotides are TGTGCCAGCAGCCAAGTGCGGGACAGCCAAACCCGAGAGACCCAGTACTTC. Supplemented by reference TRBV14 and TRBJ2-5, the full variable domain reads EAGVTQFPSHSVIEKGQTVTLRCDPISGHDNLYWYRRVMGKEIKFLLHFVKESKQDESGMPNNRFLAERTGGTYSTLKVQPAELEDSGVYFCASSQVRDSQTRETQYFGPGTRLLVL.

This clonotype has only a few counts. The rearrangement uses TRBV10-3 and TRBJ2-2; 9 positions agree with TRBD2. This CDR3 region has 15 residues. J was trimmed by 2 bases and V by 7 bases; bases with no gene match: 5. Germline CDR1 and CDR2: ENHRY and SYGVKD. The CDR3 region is CAITPGLANTGELFF. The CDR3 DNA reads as TGTGCCATCACCCCGGGACTAGCCAACACCGGGGAGCTGTTTTTT.

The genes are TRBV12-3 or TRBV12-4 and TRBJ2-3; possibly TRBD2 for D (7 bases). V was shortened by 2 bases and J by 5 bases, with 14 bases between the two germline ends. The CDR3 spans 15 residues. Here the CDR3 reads CASSLRGGVGDTQYF. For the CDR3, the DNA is TGTGCCAGCAGTTTAAGGGGGGGCGTGGGAGATACGCAGTATTTT.

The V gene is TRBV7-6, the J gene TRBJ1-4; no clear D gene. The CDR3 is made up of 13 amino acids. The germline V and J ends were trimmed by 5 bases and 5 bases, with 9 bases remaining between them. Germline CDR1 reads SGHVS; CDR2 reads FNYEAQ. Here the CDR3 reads CASSVYGNEKLFF. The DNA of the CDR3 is TGTGCCAGCAGCGTTTACGGAAATGAAAAACTGTTTTTT.

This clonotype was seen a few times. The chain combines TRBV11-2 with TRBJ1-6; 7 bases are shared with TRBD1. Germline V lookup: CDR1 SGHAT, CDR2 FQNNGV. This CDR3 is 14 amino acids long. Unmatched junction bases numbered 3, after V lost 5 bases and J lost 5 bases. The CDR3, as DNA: TGTGCCAGCAGCGGGACAGACAATAATTCACCCCTCCACTTT. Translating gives CASSGTDNNSPLHF.

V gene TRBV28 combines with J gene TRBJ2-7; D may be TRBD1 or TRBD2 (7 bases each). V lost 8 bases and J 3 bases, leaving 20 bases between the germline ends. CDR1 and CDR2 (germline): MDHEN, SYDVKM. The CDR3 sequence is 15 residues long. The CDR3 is CASAPGGADSYEQYV. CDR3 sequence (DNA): TGTGCCAGCGCCCCAGGGGGGGCTGATAGCTACGAGCAGTACGTC.

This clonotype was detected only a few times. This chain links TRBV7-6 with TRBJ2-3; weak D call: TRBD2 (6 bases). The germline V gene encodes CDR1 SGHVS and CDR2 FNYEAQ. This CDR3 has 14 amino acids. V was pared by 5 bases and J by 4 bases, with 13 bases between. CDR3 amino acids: CASSRRGIADTQYF. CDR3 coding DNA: TGTGCCAGCAGCCGCCGGGGGATCGCAGATACGCAGTATTTT.

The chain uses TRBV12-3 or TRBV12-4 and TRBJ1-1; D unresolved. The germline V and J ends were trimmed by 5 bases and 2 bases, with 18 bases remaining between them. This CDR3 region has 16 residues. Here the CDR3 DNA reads TGTGCCAGCAGTCTATTTAGCAGCGATTTAAACACTGAAGCTTTCTTT. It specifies CASSLFSSDLNTEAFF.

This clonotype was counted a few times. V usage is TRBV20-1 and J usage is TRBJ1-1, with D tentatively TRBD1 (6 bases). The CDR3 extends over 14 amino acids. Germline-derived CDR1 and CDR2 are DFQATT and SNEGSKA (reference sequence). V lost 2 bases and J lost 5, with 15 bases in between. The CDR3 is CSARIGGRETEAFF. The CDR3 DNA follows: TGCAGTGCTAGAATTGGGGGGCGAGAAACTGAAGCTTTCTTT.

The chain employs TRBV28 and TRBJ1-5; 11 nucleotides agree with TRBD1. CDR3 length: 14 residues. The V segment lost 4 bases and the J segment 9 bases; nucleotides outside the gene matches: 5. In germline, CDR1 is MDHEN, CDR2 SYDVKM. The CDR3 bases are TGTGCCAGCAGTTCGGGACAGGGGGTACGGCCCCAGCATTTT. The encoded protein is CASSSGQGVRPQHF. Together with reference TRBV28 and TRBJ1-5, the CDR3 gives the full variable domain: DVKVTQSSRYLVKRTGEKVFLECVQDMDHENMFWYRQDPGLGLRLIYFSYDVKMKEKGDIPEGYSVSREKKERFSLILESASTNQTSMYLCASSSGQGVRPQHFGDGTRLSIL.

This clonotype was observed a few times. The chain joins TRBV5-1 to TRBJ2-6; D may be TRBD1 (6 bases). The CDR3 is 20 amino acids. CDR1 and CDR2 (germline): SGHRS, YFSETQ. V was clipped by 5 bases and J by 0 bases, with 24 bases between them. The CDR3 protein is CASSSFGLPGALSGANVLTF. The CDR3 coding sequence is TGCGCCAGCAGTTCCTTCGGGTTGCCAGGGGCTCTCTCTGGGGCCAACGTCCTGACTTTC.